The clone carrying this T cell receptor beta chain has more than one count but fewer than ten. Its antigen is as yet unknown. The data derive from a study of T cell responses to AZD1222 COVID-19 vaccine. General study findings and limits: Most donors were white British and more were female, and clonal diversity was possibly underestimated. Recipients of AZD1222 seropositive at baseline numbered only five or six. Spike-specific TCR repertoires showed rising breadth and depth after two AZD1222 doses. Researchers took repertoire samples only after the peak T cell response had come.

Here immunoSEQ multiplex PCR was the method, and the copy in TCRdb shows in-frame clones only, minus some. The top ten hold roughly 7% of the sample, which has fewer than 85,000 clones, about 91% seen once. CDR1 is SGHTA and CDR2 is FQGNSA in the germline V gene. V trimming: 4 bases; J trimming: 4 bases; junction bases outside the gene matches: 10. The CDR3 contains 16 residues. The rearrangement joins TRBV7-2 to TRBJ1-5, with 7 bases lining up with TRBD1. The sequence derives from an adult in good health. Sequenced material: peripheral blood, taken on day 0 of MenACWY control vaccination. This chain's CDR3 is CASSSTSRDRNQPQHF. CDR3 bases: TGTGCCAGCAGCTCCACCAGCCGGGACAGAAATCAGCCCCAGCATTTT.